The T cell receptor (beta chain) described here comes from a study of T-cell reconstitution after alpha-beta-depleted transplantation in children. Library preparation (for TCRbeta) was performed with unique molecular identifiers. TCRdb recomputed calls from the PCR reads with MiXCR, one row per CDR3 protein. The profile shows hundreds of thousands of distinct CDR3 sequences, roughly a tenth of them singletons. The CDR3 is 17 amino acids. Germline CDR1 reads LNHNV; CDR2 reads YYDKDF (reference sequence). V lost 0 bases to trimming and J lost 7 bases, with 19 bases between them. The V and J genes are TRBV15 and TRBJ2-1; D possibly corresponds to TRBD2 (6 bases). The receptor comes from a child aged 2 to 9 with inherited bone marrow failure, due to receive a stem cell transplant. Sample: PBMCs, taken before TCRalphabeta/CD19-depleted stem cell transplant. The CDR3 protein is CATSRDWGTFTGNEQFF. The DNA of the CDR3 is TGTGCCACCAGCAGAGATTGGGGGACTTTTACGGGGAATGAGCAGTTCTTC.